This TCR beta chain is drawn from a study of OX40 agonist ivuxolimab in advanced cancers. On this clone: Its antigen is not identified.

Peripheral blood came from all dose cohorts at three timepoints. Study results and caveats: Nonresponders included some who also had low normalized T-cell clonal expansion. Antigens targeted by the expanded peripheral T cells were not determined. Compared with others, partial responders at 0.1-3.0 mg/kg displayed clonal expansion among the lowest.

The protocol was immunoSEQ multiplex PCR, while the TCRdb copy is restricted to in-frame clones and leaves out a portion. The sample includes some 87,000 clones, around nine tenths of them seen just once. The origin of this receptor is an adult with an advanced solid tumor such as melanoma, head and neck, liver or kidney cancer. Specimen: CD4+ or CD8+ T cells sorted from blood, collected in a trial of the OX40 agonist ivuxolimab.

The CDR3 region has the DNA TGTGCCAGCAGTGCAACAGGGGCCTCCTACGAGCAGTACTTC. Protein: CASSATGASYEQYF. The rearrangement uses TRBV2 and TRBJ2-7; the match to TRBD1 covers 7 bases. V gave up 4 bases and J gave up 0 bases; unmatched junction bases: 3. The CDR3 has 14 amino acids. Germline-derived CDR1 and CDR2 are SNHLY and FYNNEI.